Below are 6 T cell receptor beta chains sequenced from a single sample in a study of T-cell memory formation after mild COVID-19. One entry per CDR3 protein results from TCRdb running MiXCR on the 5' RACE reads. The sample has 200,000 to 300,000 distinct CDR3 sequences; around 15% are singletons. The material sequenced was PBMCs or a T cell subset sorted from them (not recorded which). The source of these receptors is a young man who had mild COVID-19 (a few samples of this study predate the infection). Cell type and time point are not known.

This clonotype was seen a few times. J is TRBJ2-5 and V is TRBV20-1; 11 positions agree with TRBD2. CDR1 is DFQATT and CDR2 is SNEGSKA in the germline V gene (reference sequence). Trimming removed 5 bases from V and 2 bases from J; junction bases left unmatched: 4. This CDR3 contains 14 residues. DNA of the CDR3: TGCAGTGCTCCTAGCGGGGGGAATCAAGAGACCCAGTACTTC. Its translation: CSAPSGGNQETQYF.

This clonotype has only one observation. The rearrangement joins TRBV28 to TRBJ2-1, with D possibly TRBD1 on 7 matching bases. The V end was cut by 5 bases, the J end by 9 bases, with 23 bases between. The CDR3 has 16 amino acids. Germline CDR1 and CDR2: MDHEN and SYDVKM. For the CDR3, the DNA is TGTGCCAGCAGTAGACCCCGACAGGGCCGGGGGAGTGAGCAGTTCTTC. Translated: CASSRPRQGRGSEQFF.

This clonotype was seen ten or more times. V is TRBV7-2 and J is TRBJ1-1; D is unclear. The CDR3 has 13 residues. Germline-derived CDR1 and CDR2 are SGHTA and FQGNSA. Trimming removed 5 bases from V and 5 bases from J, with 12 bases in between. The CDR3 region is CASSQQSGTEAFF. The CDR3, as DNA: TGTGCCAGCAGCCAACAGTCGGGAACTGAAGCTTTCTTT.

This clonotype came up a few times. The chain links TRBV19 to TRBJ1-5; a weak D match, TRBD1 (6 bases). Germline V gene sequence: CDR1 LNHDA, CDR2 SQIVND (reference sequence). Trimming left V 0 bases short and J 1 base short, with 28 bases between. CDR3 size: 22 residues. The chain's CDR3 is CASSIDGPTGTTLIRSNQPQHF. The CDR3, as DNA: TGTGCCAGTAGTATAGATGGTCCCACCGGGACAACTTTGATCCGGAGCAATCAGCCCCAGCATTTT.

There are a few counts of this clonotype. This chain joins TRBV5-1 and TRBJ2-7, with TRBD1 identical over 10 bases. The CDR3 length is 14 residues. Germline-derived CDR1 and CDR2 are SGHRS and YFSETQ. The V segment lost 5 bases and the J segment 5 bases; nucleotides outside the gene matches: 7. The CDR3 nucleotides are TGCGCCAGCAGTACGGGACAGGGGATCCACGAGCAGTACTTC. Residues: CASSTGQGIHEQYF. Combining the CDR3 with reference TRBV5-1 and TRBJ2-7 gives the whole variable domain KAGVTQTPRYLIKTRGQQVTLSCSPISGHRSVSWYQQTPGQGLQFLFEYFSETQRNKGNFPGRFSGRQFSNSRSEMNVSTLELGDSALYLCASSTGQGIHEQYFGPGTRLTVT.

This clonotype has just a few counts. This chain uses TRBV12-3 or TRBV12-4 with TRBJ1-4; D uncertain. The CDR3 extends over 15 amino acids. Trimming took off 4 bases at V and 7 bases at J, with 16 bases between the two ends. The DNA for the CDR3 is TGTGCCAGCAGTTATGGTGACGGTCGTGTTGAAAAACTGTTTTTT. It specifies CASSYGDGRVEKLFF.